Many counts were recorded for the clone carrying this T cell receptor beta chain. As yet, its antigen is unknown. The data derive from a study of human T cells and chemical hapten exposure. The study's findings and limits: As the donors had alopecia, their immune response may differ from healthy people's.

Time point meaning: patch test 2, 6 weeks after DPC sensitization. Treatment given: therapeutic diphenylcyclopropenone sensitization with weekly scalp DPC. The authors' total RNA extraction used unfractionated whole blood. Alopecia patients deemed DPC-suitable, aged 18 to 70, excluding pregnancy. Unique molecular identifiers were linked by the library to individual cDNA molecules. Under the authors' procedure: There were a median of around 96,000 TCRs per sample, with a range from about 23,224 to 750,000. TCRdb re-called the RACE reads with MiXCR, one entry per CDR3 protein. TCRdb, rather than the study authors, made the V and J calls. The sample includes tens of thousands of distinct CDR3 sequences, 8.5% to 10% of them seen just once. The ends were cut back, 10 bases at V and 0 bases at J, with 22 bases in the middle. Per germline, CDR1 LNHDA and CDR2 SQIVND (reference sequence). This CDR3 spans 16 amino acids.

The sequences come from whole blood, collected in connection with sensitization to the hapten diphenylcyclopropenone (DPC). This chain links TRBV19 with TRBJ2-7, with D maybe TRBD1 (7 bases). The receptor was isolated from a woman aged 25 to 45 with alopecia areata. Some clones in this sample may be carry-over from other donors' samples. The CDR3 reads CANHKGGQPSSYEQYF. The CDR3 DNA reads TGTGCCAACCATAAGGGGGGACAGCCCAGCTCCTACGAGCAGTACTTC.